These 22 T cell receptor beta chains were all obtained from the same sample, sequenced in a study of naive and memory T cell subsets. Adult healthy volunteers gave 2.5 ml peripheral blood for whole-blood RNA. Blood and skin TCR RNA was reverse transcribed with alpha and beta constant primers. TCRdb processed the 5' RACE reads anew with MiXCR; each CDR3 protein has one entry. This sample has 20,000 to 25,000 distinct CDR3 sequences, with 4% to 4.5% found just once. The receptors stem from a male donor in good health.

This clonotype was seen ten or more times. This chain joins TRBV10-2 and TRBJ1-5; D is possibly TRBD1 (5 bases). The germline gives CDR1 WSHSY, CDR2 SAAADI. Trimming took off 6 bases at V and 0 bases at J, with 12 bases between the two ends. There are 15 residues in the CDR3. CDR3 in amino acids: CASSSDSYSNQPQHF. The DNA for the CDR3 is TGCGCCAGCAGCTCAGACAGCTATAGCAATCAGCCCCAGCATTTT.

This clonotype was counted at least ten times. The V call is TRBV2, the J call TRBJ1-3; no definite D call. The V gene lost 4 bases and the J gene lost 4 bases, with 17 bases spanning the gap. The germline V gene encodes CDR1 SNHLY and CDR2 FYNNEI. This CDR3 contains 16 residues. CDR3: CASSGESGVRGNTIYF. The DNA of the CDR3 is TGTGCCAGCAGTGGGGAGTCGGGTGTTCGGGGAAACACCATATATTTT.

This clonotype came up many times. CDR3 coding DNA: TGTGCCAGCAGCGGCGGACAGGGGGCGCTTATCGAGCAGTACTTC. It translates to CASSGGQGALIEQYF. The rearrangement uses TRBV5-5 and TRBJ2-7, with 11 bases aligning to TRBD1. J was trimmed by 6 bases and V by 4 bases; bases with no gene match: 9. The CDR3 totals 15 residues. Germline CDR1 and CDR2: SGHKS and YYEKEE (reference sequence).

At least ten counts were recorded for this clonotype. V and J are TRBV4-1 and TRBJ2-5; TRBD2 matches 7 bases. Germline V gene sequence: CDR1 MGHRA, CDR2 YSYEKL. The V and J ends lost 3 bases and 5 bases, in that order; junction bases with no gene match: 3. This CDR3 comprises 13 residues. The CDR3 region has the DNA TGCGCCAGCAGCCATGGGGGGGAGGAGACCCAGTACTTC. It encodes CASSHGGEETQYF.

Ten or more counts support this clonotype. A read error may produce the germline difference seen at one junction end. The chain combines TRBV7-8 with TRBJ2-7; TRBD1 agrees at 7 bases. Germline assignment: CDR1 SGHVS and CDR2 FQNEAQ. The CDR3 covers 12 residues. CDR3 protein: CASSPDLGTAEF. The CDR3 coding sequence is TGTGCCAGCAGCCCGGATTTGGGGACAGCCGAATTC.

In this sample, this clonotype is medium-sized. The chain couples TRBV28 to TRBJ1-5; D not certain. CDR3 length: 16 residues. Germline values: CDR1 MDHEN, CDR2 SYDVKM. The V end was cut by 6 bases, the J end by 0 bases, with 15 bases between. The CDR3 loop is CASSPVTFNSNQPQHF. The CDR3 DNA sequence: TGTGCCAGCAGCCCTGTAACCTTTAATAGCAATCAGCCCCAGCATTTT.

This clonotype was counted many times. The V gene is TRBV11-2, the J gene TRBJ2-5; D possibly corresponds to TRBD2 (5 bases). Germline V gene sequence: CDR1 SGHAT, CDR2 FQNNGV. Trimming stripped 3 bases from V and 5 bases from J, with 10 bases between. The CDR3 consists of 13 residues. In DNA, the CDR3 is TGTGCCAGCAGCTTTACCGGGATGGAGACCCAGTACTTC. Its translation: CASSFTGMETQYF.

This clonotype was observed at least ten times. The J gene is TRBJ1-3, the V gene TRBV9; 8 nucleotides agree with TRBD1. CDR1 and CDR2 (germline): SGDLS, YYNGEE. The CDR3 runs to 16 residues. The trim removed 4 bases at V and 5 bases at J, leaving 11 bases unmatched. This chain's CDR3 is CASSLAPQGDRNTIYF. The CDR3 DNA reads TGTGCCAGCAGCTTGGCCCCACAGGGGGACAGAAACACCATATATTTT.

This clonotype was picked up many times. The chain combines TRBV18 with TRBJ2-3; D may be TRBD1 (6 bases). CDR1 and CDR2 from the germline V gene are KGHSH and LQKENI. Trimming stripped 2 bases from V and 7 bases from J, with 10 bases between. There are 13 residues in the CDR3. As DNA, the CDR3 is TGTGCCAGCTCACCATTGGGGGACAATACGCAGTATTTT. Residues: CASSPLGDNTQYF. The entire variable domain, with the rest obtained from reference TRBV18 and TRBJ2-3, is as follows: NAGVMQNPRHLVRRRGQEARLRCSPMKGHSHVYWYRQLPEEGLKFMVYLQKENIIDESGMPKERFSAEFPKEGPSILRIQQVVRGDSAAYFCASSPLGDNTQYFGPGTRLTVL.

This clonotype has ten or more counts. V gene TRBV29-1 combines with J gene TRBJ1-5; D may be TRBD1 (5 bases). Germline CDR1 and CDR2: SQVTM and ANQGSEA. The CDR3 length is 13 residues. The V end was cut by 4 bases, the J end by 5 bases, with 12 bases between. In DNA, the CDR3 is TGCAGCGTTGTCTTCCCGGGGGATCAGCCCCAGCATTTT. This gives the protein CSVVFPGDQPQHF.

This clonotype occurred many times. The genes are TRBV5-1 and TRBJ1-6; D remains ambiguous. CDR1 and CDR2 (germline): SGHRS, YFSETQ. The CDR3 is 15 amino acids. The V end lost 4 bases, the J end lost 0 bases, and 8 bases lay between the germline ends. For the CDR3, the DNA is TGCGCCAGCAGCACGGAAAGCTCCTATAATTCACCCCTCCACTTT. As protein: CASSTESSYNSPLHF.

This clonotype came up many times. The chain combines TRBV9 with TRBJ2-3; 7 bases are a match to TRBD2. The CDR3 length is 16 residues. Looked up from germline, CDR1 is SGDLS and CDR2 is YYNGEE. J was trimmed by 2 bases and V by 4 bases; bases with no gene match: 10. The CDR3 coding sequence is TGTGCCAGCAGCCGAGAGGGGACTAAACCCACAGATACGCAGTATTTT. As protein: CASSREGTKPTDTQYF.

This clonotype was found many times. V usage is TRBV14 and J usage is TRBJ1-2; the match to TRBD1 covers 9 bases. In germline, CDR1 is SGHDN, CDR2 FVKESK. The J segment lost 8 bases and the V segment lost 6 bases, leaving 10 bases of the junction unmatched. The CDR3 loop spans 14 amino acids. As DNA, the CDR3 is TGTGCCAGCAGGGACTCCGGGACAGGGACCGGCTACACCTTC. Amino acid sequence: CASRDSGTGTGYTF.

Many counts were recorded for this clonotype. The chain joins TRBV29-1 to TRBJ2-7; a possible D gene is TRBD2 (6 bases). Trimming took off 4 bases at V and 1 base at J, with 8 bases between the two ends. This CDR3 contains 12 residues. Germline lookup yields CDR1 SQVTM and CDR2 ANQGSEA. As DNA, the CDR3 is TGCAGCGTTGGGGACTGGTCCTACGAGCAGTACTTC. This translates into CSVGDWSYEQYF.

This clonotype counts as medium-sized. The rearrangement links TRBV18 to TRBJ1-1; tentative D call: TRBD1 (6 bases). The CDR3 consists of 13 residues. The V and J ends lost 8 bases and 1 base respectively, with 11 bases between them. CDR1 is KGHSH and CDR2 is LQKENI in the germline V gene. The CDR3 sequence: CASQRQENTEAFF. The CDR3 DNA reads as TGTGCCAGCCAACGACAGGAGAACACTGAAGCTTTCTTT.

In its sample, this clonotype was seen many times. The genes are TRBV6-5 and TRBJ2-3; the match to TRBD2 covers 8 bases. CDR1 is MNHEY and CDR2 is SVGAGI in the germline V gene. V dropped 6 bases and J dropped 0; count of bases not matched to a gene: 8. The CDR3 spans 16 residues. CDR3 bases: TGTGCCAGCAGCCCCGAACTAGCGGAGAGCACAGATACGCAGTATTTT. Translated: CASSPELAESTDTQYF.

The chain joins TRBV3-1 to TRBJ2-5, with D possibly TRBD2 on 5 matching bases. Germline-derived CDR1 and CDR2 are LGHDT and YNNKEL (reference sequence). The CDR3 is 16 amino acids. V was clipped by 2 bases and J by 1 base, with 14 bases between them. In nucleotides, the CDR3 is TGTGCCAGCAGCCAAAAAGGGTCTCGGGGCCAAGAGACCCAGTACTTC. Amino acids: CASSQKGSRGQETQYF.

This clonotype was counted at least ten times. The gene calls are TRBV14 and TRBJ2-5; 7 bases agree with TRBD1. The germline CDR1 and CDR2 sequences are SGHDN and FVKESK. This CDR3 region has 16 residues. V lost 0 bases and J lost 5; bases outside the gene matches: 9. The CDR3 coding sequence is TGTGCCAGCAGCCAAGATCGGGTAGGGGGCCGGGAGACCCAGTACTTC. This gives the protein CASSQDRVGGRETQYF.

The chain links TRBV9 to TRBJ1-1; 8 bases line up with TRBD1. CDR1 is SGDLS and CDR2 is YYNGEE in the germline V gene. V shed 4 bases, J shed 4 bases, and the junction held 9 bases outside the gene matches. The CDR3 is 15 amino acids. CDR3 in DNA: TGTGCCAGCAGCACTCGGACAGGGCCCGGCACTGAAGCTTTCTTT. Its translation is CASSTRTGPGTEAFF. Full variable domain (remainder filled in from reference TRBV9 and TRBJ1-1): DSGVTQTPKHLITATGQRVTLRCSPRSGDLSVYWYQQSLDQGLQFLIQYYNGEERAKGNILERFSAQQFPDLHSELNLSSLELGDSALYFCASSTRTGPGTEAFFGQGTRLTVV.

This clonotype is medium-sized (0.01 to 0.1%) by share. The chain joins TRBV6-4 to TRBJ2-2, with D perhaps being TRBD1 or TRBD2 (5 bases each). Trimming cost V 5 bases and J 3 bases, with 10 bases left between them. CDR3 size: 14 residues. The V gene's germline CDR1 is MRHNA and CDR2 SNTAGT. In DNA, the CDR3 is TGTGCCAGCAGTTCCGGGACCGACACCGGGGAGCTGTTTTTT. This encodes CASSSGTDTGELFF.

This clonotype has ten or more counts. The rearrangement joins TRBV6-2 or TRBV6-3 to TRBJ2-3; D unresolved. CDR1 MNHEY and CDR2 SVGEGT come from the germline V gene. The CDR3 totals 16 residues. With 6 bases removed from V and 4 bases from J, the gap between germline ends came to 20 bases. The CDR3 region is CASSPIIASLADTQYF. In DNA form, the CDR3 reads TGTGCCAGCAGCCCAATAATAGCCTCTCTCGCAGATACGCAGTATTTT.

This clonotype was seen more than once but under ten times. The gene calls are TRBV5-1 and TRBJ2-1, with 7 nucleotides matching TRBD2. This CDR3 has 14 residues. Germline CDR1 reads SGHRS; CDR2 reads YFSETQ. Trimming at V came to 4 bases and at J to 7 bases, leaving 8 bases not matched to a gene. The CDR3 coding sequence is TGCGCCAGCAGCGAGGGACTAATACTAAATGAGCAGTTCTTC. Its protein is CASSEGLILNEQFF.